This TCR beta chain was identified in a study of blood T cell repertoires in COVID-19. On the study more broadly: COVID-19 samples, acute and convalescent, were from the United States, Italy and Spain.

The Seattle patients, enrolled during active infection, were followed longitudinally. Germline CDR1 reads SGHTA; CDR2 reads FQGNSA. This CDR3 has 15 residues. Between the trimmed V and J ends, which lost 3 bases and 1 base, there was a span of 12 bases. Study processing details: It was from reference gene primer amplification that nucleated cell counts were estimated. TCRdb's table, derived via immunoSEQ multiplex PCR, lists solely in-frame clones and lacks some. That table furnishes V, J and clone size, whereas the DNA furnished D and trimming. The repertoire holds roughly 180,000 clones, with 85% as singletons.

This sequence joins TRBV7-2 and TRBJ1-1; perhaps TRBD1 as D (5 bases). The specimen was peripheral blood. The receptor's source is a woman in her 50s with COVID-19, enrolled during active disease. Written as DNA, the CDR3 is TGTGCCAGCAGCTTGTGGGGGGACGGGAACACTGAAGCTTTCTTT. It is translated as CASSLWGDGNTEAFF.